This T cell receptor beta chain was identified in a study of vaccination and CD4 T cells after COVID-19. Across the study: The convalescent population consisted of six males and four females, two of whom were of Hispanic ethnicity. Study-level points and caveats: From a median of about 20 to 40, SARS-CoV-2-reactive clonotypes increased, though not significantly.

The Oncomine TCR Beta short-read assay sequenced DNA from cultured CD4+ T cells. TCRdb re-derived calls from the PCR reads in MiXCR, one entry per CDR3 protein. The sample lists about 15,000 distinct CDR3 sequences; about 45% were seen once. This clonotype was detected only a few times. As yet, its antigen is unknown. Indicated time point: late sampling 161 to 241 days after vaccination in three convalescent patients. Regarding treatment: approximately 11-day PBMC culture with coronavirus spike peptide pools or control peptides (ViraFEST assay). V dropped 3 bases and J dropped 3 bases, with 18 bases sitting between them. CDR1 DFQATT and CDR2 SNEGSKA come from the germline V gene (reference sequence). The CDR3 runs 16 residues.

The sample consisted of CD4+ T cells from blood, cultured in vitro, taken about 7 months after SARS-CoV-2 vaccination. The chain is built from TRBV20-1 and TRBJ1-5; tentative D call: TRBD1 (6 bases). The receptor's source is a human donor who had recovered from COVID-19. DNA for the CDR3: TGCAGTGCTAGGGATAGAACCCAGGGGTACAATCAGCCCCAGCATTTT. Translation: CSARDRTQGYNQPQHF.